The clone carrying this TCR beta chain has a count of ten or more. Its antigen is unknown. This sample is part of a study of T-cell reconstitution after alpha-beta-depleted transplantation in children. Notes on the study in general: Alpha-beta T cells about two months after transplant reportedly derived from several hundred expanded graft clones. Several patients had high TCRbeta diversity at day 60; it came from surviving recipient T cells and thymic progenitors.

This CDR3 region has 13 residues. Germline values: CDR1 SQVTM, CDR2 ANQGSEA. Trimming removed 2 bases from V and 8 bases from J, with 16 bases in between. The authors prepared the TCRbeta library with unique molecular identifiers. TCRdb re-called the PCR reads with MiXCR, one entry per CDR3 protein. The sample contains 250,000 or so distinct CDR3 sequences, 8.2% of which appear only once. Sequenced here: PBMCs, mostly from graft donor cells, sampled 180 days after TCRalphabeta/CD19-depleted stem cell transplant. This sequence joins TRBV29-1 and TRBJ2-7; D remains ambiguous. This TCR was recovered from a male patient between 10 and 17 years old who had a stem cell transplant for acute lymphoblastic leukemia, so the T cells may come from the graft donor. In nucleotides, the CDR3 is TGCAGCGTTGAAAGCCGGGCGAACGGACAGCAGTACTTC. This encodes CSVESRANGQQYF.